These T cell receptor beta chains were read from a single sample in a study of Graves' ophthalmopathy and Graves' hyperthyroidism. MiXCR, applied by TCRdb to the multiplex PCR reads, yields one record per CDR3 protein. The repertoire consists of hundreds of thousands of distinct CDR3 sequences, with about a fifth occurring once and the leading ten covering about 40%. Source material: peripheral blood. All receptors come from a woman in her forties or fifties with Graves' ophthalmopathy. The CDR3 runs from the conserved cysteine through the conserved F or W. D genes are given only for firm matches. Not every row has a clone size; where given, it reads once, few, many or a size class.

v_gene,j_gene,abundance,d_gene,CDR3aa,CDR3nt
TRBV28,TRBJ1-1,many,-,CASSFVRGTEAFF,TGTGCCAGCAGTTTTGTGAGGGGCACTGAAGCTTTCTTT
TRBV7-9,TRBJ2-7,many,-,CASSLAMDGPYEQYF,TGTGCCAGCAGCTTAGCCATGGACGGGCCCTACGAGCAGTACTTC
TRBV20-1,TRBJ1-2,many,TRBD1,CSAPPGQGYGYTF,TGCAGTGCCCCGCCGGGACAGGGCTATGGCTACACCTTC
TRBV5-1,TRBJ2-7,many,-,CASSLGLRSEQYF,TGCGCCAGCAGCTTGGGATTGAGGTCCGAGCAGTACTTC
TRBV5-1,TRBJ1-6,many,-,CASSSGDGYNSPLHF,TGCGCCAGCAGCTCCGGGGACGGTTATAATTCACCCCTCCACTTT
TRBV27,TRBJ1-1,-,-,CASRHDGDTEAFF,TGTGCCAGCAGACACGACGGGGACACTGAAGCTTTCTTT
TRBV20-1,TRBJ1-5,many,-,CSARDVGVTNQPQHF,TGCAGTGCTAGAGATGTCGGGGTAACAAATCAGCCCCAGCATTTT
TRBV19,TRBJ2-2,many,TRBD1,CASSPGTDITGELFF,TGTGCCAGTAGTCCCGGGACAGACATCACCGGGGAGCTGTTTTTT
TRBV20-1,TRBJ1-2,many,TRBD1,CSARQGGYGYTF,TGCAGTGCGAGACAGGGAGGCTATGGCTACACCTTC
TRBV12-5,TRBJ1-1,-,-,CASGQLTTEAFF,TGTGCTAGTGGCCAGTTAACCACTGAAGCTTTCTTT
TRBV18,TRBJ2-7,-,TRBD2,CASSAGLAAYEQYF,TGTGCCAGCTCGGCCGGACTAGCGGCCTACGAGCAGTACTTC
TRBV28,TRBJ2-7,-,-,CASGLDTSSYEQYF,TGTGCCAGCGGCCTAGACACGAGCTCCTACGAGCAGTACTTC
TRBV4-1,TRBJ1-1,few,-,CASSQGGAGRTEAFF,TGCGCCAGCAGCCAGGGCGGGGCGGGGAGGACTGAAGCTTTCTTT
TRBV11-2,TRBJ1-6,many,-,CASSPWPKGTPLHF,TGTGCCAGCAGCCCCTGGCCGAAGGGGACACCCCTCCACTTT
TRBV9,TRBJ2-5,many,-,CASSVEPGGETQYF,TGTGCCAGCAGCGTGGAGCCAGGTGGAGAGACCCAGTACTTC
TRBV7-9,TRBJ2-7,many,-,CATGTARTEQYF,TGTGCCACTGGGACCGCTCGGACCGAGCAGTACTTC
TRBV28,TRBJ2-7,-,TRBD1,CASSLETGLYEQYF,TGTGCCAGCAGTTTAGAGACAGGGTTATACGAGCAGTACTTC
TRBV6-1,TRBJ2-2,many,TRBD2,CASRPRTSRNTGELFF,TGTGCCAGCAGACCCCGGACTAGCAGAAACACCGGGGAGCTGTTTTTT
TRBV20-1,TRBJ2-2,many,TRBD1,CSARDRDRAGELFF,TGCAGTGCTAGAGATCGGGACAGGGCCGGGGAGCTGTTTTTT
TRBV15,TRBJ1-1,-,-,CATSRGGLDTEAFF,TGTGCCACCAGCAGAGGGGGGTTGGACACTGAAGCTTTCTTT
TRBV7-8,TRBJ2-7,many,-,CASIPPGRDPYEQYF,TGTGCCAGCATCCCCCCCGGAAGAGATCCCTACGAGCAGTACTTC
TRBV11-2,TRBJ2-5,many,-,CASSFQRSGVGETQYF,TGTGCCAGCAGCTTCCAGAGGTCCGGGGTGGGAGAGACCCAGTACTTC
TRBV6-1,TRBJ2-5,many,-,CASRIKETQYF,TGTGCCAGCCGTATAAAAGAGACCCAGTACTTC
TRBV7-2,TRBJ1-5,many,TRBD1,CASSVRTGDQPQHF,TGTGCCAGCAGCGTGAGGACAGGGGATCAGCCCCAGCATTTT
TRBV5-1,TRBJ2-7,many,-,CASSVLQGSYEQYF,TGCGCCAGCAGCGTACTACAGGGCTCCTACGAGCAGTACTTC
TRBV12-3/TRBV12-4,TRBJ2-2,few,TRBD1,CASTIIGQGDTYGELFF,TGTGCCAGCACCATAATAGGACAGGGCGATACCTACGGGGAGCTGTTTTTT
TRBV28,TRBJ2-5,-,TRBD2,CASRTSGGWQETQYF,TGTGCCAGCAGAACTAGCGGGGGGTGGCAAGAGACCCAGTACTTC